These T cell receptor beta chains were read from a single sample in a study of technical replicates of blood from a few donors. Produced via immunoSEQ multiplex PCR; TCRdb's table is partial and in-frame only. The sample includes 78,000 or so clones, over 75% of them seen just once. The sample consisted of T cells isolated from PBMCs. Receptor source: a human donor in good health. Each CDR3 is given with its conserved first and last residue. The order of the fields is J gene, V gene, D gene, clone size, CDR3 DNA, CDR3 protein. D genes are given only for firm matches. The size of a clone is reported for some rows only, either as once, few or many, or as a class for expanded clones.

J gene: TRBJ2-7
V gene: TRBV30
D gene: NA
clone size: NA
CDR3 DNA: TGTGCCTGGGCCTTCGGGGGCTACGAGCAGTACTTC
CDR3 protein: CAWAFGGYEQYF

J gene: TRBJ2-1
V gene: TRBV9
D gene: TRBD2
clone size: NA
CDR3 DNA: TGTGCCAGCAGCGTAGACGGGAGGACTTCCTACAATGAGCAGTTCTTC
CDR3 protein: CASSVDGRTSYNEQFF

J gene: TRBJ2-7
V gene: TRBV27
D gene: TRBD2
clone size: NA
CDR3 DNA: TGTGCCAGCAGCCCCCAGGGACTAGCGCGCCCCTACGAGCAGTACTTC
CDR3 protein: CASSPQGLARPYEQYF

J gene: TRBJ2-4
V gene: TRBV7-8
D gene: NA
clone size: NA
CDR3 DNA: TGTGCCAGCAGCTTTTCACGGACACGTGGTCCCCAAAACATTCAGTACTTC
CDR3 protein: CASSFSRTRGPQNIQYF

J gene: TRBJ2-3
V gene: TRBV15
D gene: TRBD2
clone size: once
CDR3 DNA: TGTGCCACCAGCAGTTCGACGGGAGGAGTGGATACGCAGTATTTT
CDR3 protein: CATSSSTGGVDTQYF

J gene: TRBJ2-7
V gene: TRBV30
D gene: NA
clone size: NA
CDR3 DNA: TGTGCCTGGCACCTGACTACCGAGCAGTACTTC
CDR3 protein: CAWHLTTEQYF

J gene: TRBJ1-2
V gene: TRBV18
D gene: NA
clone size: NA
CDR3 DNA: TGTGCCAGCTCACCAGGGACGGACAGCTATGGCTACACCTTC
CDR3 protein: CASSPGTDSYGYTF

J gene: TRBJ2-1
V gene: TRBV5-1
D gene: TRBD1
clone size: NA
CDR3 DNA: TGCGCCAGCAGCTTTTTCGCCGGGACAGGCATCAATGAGCAGTTCTTC
CDR3 protein: CASSFFAGTGINEQFF

J gene: TRBJ2-2
V gene: TRBV14
D gene: TRBD1
clone size: NA
CDR3 DNA: TGTGCCAGCAGCCAATGGACAGGGGGGACCGGGGAGCTGTTTTTT
CDR3 protein: CASSQWTGGTGELFF

J gene: TRBJ1-4
V gene: TRBV30
D gene: TRBD1
clone size: NA
CDR3 DNA: TGTGCCTGGAGCGTAACGACAGGGGGCCGTGAAAAACTGTTTTTT
CDR3 protein: CAWSVTTGGREKLFF

J gene: TRBJ2-1
V gene: TRBV5-6
D gene: NA
clone size: NA
CDR3 DNA: TGTGCCAGCAGCCCGTCCCGTATTAGCTCCTACAATGAGCAGTTCTTC
CDR3 protein: CASSPSRISSYNEQFF

J gene: TRBJ1-1
V gene: TRBV10-3
D gene: NA
clone size: once
CDR3 DNA: TGTGCCATCAGTGTAGGCCCAGGAGGCGACACTGAAGCTTTCTTT
CDR3 protein: CAISVGPGGDTEAFF

J gene: TRBJ1-2
V gene: TRBV7-9
D gene: NA
clone size: NA
CDR3 DNA: TGTGCCAGCAGCGTTCAGGGGACCTATGGCTACACCTTC
CDR3 protein: CASSVQGTYGYTF

J gene: TRBJ1-5
V gene: TRBV5-5
D gene: NA
clone size: NA
CDR3 DNA: TGTGCCAGCAGCTATATCGGGGGTAGCAATCAGCCCCAGCATTTT
CDR3 protein: CASSYIGGSNQPQHF

J gene: TRBJ2-3
V gene: TRBV7-9
D gene: TRBD1
clone size: NA
CDR3 DNA: TGTGCCAGCAGCACGACAGGGGAGACAGATACGCAGTATTTT
CDR3 protein: CASSTTGETDTQYF

J gene: TRBJ2-3
V gene: TRBV6-1
D gene: NA
clone size: NA
CDR3 DNA: TGTGCCAGCAGCTTGGGACGGGAGAGCACAGATACGCAGTATTTT
CDR3 protein: CASSLGRESTDTQYF

J gene: TRBJ1-2
V gene: TRBV5-1
D gene: TRBD1
clone size: NA
CDR3 DNA: TGCGCCAGCAGCTTCACAGGGGGCTATGGCTACACCTTC
CDR3 protein: CASSFTGGYGYTF

J gene: TRBJ2-6
V gene: TRBV18
D gene: TRBD1
clone size: NA
CDR3 DNA: TGTGCCAGCTCACCGGACAGGGGGAGTTCTGGGGCCAACGTCCTGACTTTC
CDR3 protein: CASSPDRGSSGANVLTF

J gene: TRBJ1-5
V gene: TRBV9
D gene: NA
clone size: few
CDR3 DNA: TGTGCCAGCAGCGTAGATTCGGGTGGCCAGCCCCAGCATTTT
CDR3 protein: CASSVDSGGQPQHF

J gene: TRBJ2-3
V gene: TRBV15
D gene: NA
clone size: NA
CDR3 DNA: TGTGCCACCAGCAGAGCGTACACAGATACGCAGTATTTT
CDR3 protein: CATSRAYTDTQYF